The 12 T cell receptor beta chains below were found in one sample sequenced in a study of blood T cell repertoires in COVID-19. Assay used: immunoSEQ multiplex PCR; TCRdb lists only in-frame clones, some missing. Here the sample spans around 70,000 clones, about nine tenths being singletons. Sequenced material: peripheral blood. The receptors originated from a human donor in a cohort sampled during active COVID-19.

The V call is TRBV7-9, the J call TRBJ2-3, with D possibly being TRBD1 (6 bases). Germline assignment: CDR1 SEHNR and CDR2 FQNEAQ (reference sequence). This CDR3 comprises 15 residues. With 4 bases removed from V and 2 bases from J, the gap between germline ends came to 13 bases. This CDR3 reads CASSSYRVVTDTQYF. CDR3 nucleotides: TGTGCCAGCAGCTCTTACAGGGTTGTCACAGATACGCAGTATTTT.

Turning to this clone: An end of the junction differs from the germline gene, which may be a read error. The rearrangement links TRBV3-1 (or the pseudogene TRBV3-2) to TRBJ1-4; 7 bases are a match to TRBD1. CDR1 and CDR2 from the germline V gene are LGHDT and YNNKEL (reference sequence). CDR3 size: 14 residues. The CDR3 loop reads CASSQSLTGALLIF. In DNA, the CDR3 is TGTGCCAGCAGCCAAAGCCTCACAGGGGCCCTTCTAATATTT.

The CDR3 here is CASRPTTAGYEQYF. CDR3 nucleotide sequence: TGTGCCAGCAGGCCGACGACGGCAGGTTACGAGCAGTACTTC. The chain carries TRBV2 and TRBJ2-7; D not resolved. This CDR3 is built from 14 residues. CDR1 and CDR2 (germline): SNHLY, FYNNEI. V was clipped by 6 bases and J by 4 bases, with 16 bases between them.

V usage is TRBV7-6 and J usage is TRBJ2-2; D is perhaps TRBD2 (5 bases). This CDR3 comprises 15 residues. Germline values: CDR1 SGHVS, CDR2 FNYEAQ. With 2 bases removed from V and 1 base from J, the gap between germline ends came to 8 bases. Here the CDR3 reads CASSLRTGNTGELFF. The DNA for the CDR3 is TGTGCCAGCAGCTTACGGACTGGGAACACCGGGGAGCTGTTTTTT.

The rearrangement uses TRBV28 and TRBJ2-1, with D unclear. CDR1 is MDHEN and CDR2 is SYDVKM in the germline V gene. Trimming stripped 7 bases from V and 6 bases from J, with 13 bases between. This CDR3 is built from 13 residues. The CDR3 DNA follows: TGTGCCAGCACTATATACGCAGGCAATGAGCAGTTCTTC. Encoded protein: CASTIYAGNEQFF.

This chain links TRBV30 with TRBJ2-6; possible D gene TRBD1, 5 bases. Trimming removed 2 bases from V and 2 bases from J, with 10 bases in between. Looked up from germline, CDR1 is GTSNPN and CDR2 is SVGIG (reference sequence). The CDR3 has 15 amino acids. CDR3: CAWSTGHPGANVLTF. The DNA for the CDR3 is TGTGCCTGGAGTACCGGACATCCTGGGGCCAACGTCCTGACTTTC. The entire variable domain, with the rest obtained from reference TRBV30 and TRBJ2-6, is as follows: SQTIHQWPATLVQPVGSPLSLECTVEGTSNPNLYWYRQAAGRGLQLLFYSVGIGQISSEVPQNLSASRPQDRQFILSSKKLLLSDSGFYLCAWSTGHPGANVLTFGAGSRLTVL.

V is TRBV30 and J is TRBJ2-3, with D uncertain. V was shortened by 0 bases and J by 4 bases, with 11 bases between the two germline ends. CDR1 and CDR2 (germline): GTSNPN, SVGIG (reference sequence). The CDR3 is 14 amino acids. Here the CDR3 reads CAWSVMFGSDTQYF. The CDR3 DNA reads TGTGCCTGGAGTGTAATGTTCGGTTCAGATACGCAGTATTTT.

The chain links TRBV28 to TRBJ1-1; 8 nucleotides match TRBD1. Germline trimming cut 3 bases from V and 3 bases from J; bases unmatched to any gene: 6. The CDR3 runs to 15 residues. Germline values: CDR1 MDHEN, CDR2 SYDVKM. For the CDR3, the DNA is TGTGCCAGCAGTTTTCCGAGACAGGGGTACACTGAAGCTTTCTTT. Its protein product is CASSFPRQGYTEAFF.

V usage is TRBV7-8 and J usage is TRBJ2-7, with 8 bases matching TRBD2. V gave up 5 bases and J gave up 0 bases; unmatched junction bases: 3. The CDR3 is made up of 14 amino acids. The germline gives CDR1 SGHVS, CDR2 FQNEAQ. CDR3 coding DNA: TGTGCCAGCAGCCCGAGCGGGAGCTCCTACGAGCAGTACTTC. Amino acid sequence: CASSPSGSSYEQYF.

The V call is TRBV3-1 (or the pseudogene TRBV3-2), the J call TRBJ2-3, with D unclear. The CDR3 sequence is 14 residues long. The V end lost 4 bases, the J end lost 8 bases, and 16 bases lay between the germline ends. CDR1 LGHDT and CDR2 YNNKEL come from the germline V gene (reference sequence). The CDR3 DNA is TGTGCCAGCAGCCTTGCTGCTCGTTTTAGTACGCAGTATTTT. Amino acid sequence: CASSLAARFSTQYF.

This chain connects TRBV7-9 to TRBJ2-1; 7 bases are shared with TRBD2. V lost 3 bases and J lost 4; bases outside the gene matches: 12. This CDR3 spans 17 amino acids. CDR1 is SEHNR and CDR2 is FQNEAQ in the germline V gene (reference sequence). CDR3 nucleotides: TGTGCCAGCAGCTTTAATGGGGGAGGGATTTCTTACAATGAGCAGTTCTTC. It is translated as CASSFNGGGISYNEQFF.

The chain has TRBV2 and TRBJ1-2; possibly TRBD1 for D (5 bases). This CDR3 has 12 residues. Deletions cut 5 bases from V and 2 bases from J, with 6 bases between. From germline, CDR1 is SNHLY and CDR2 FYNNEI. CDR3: CASSSGNYGYTF. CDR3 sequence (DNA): TGTGCCAGCAGTTCAGGGAACTATGGCTACACCTTC.